The 8 T cell receptor beta chains in this list originate from one sample, sequenced in a study of blood T cell repertoires in COVID-19. The assay was immunoSEQ multiplex PCR, and TCRdb's table has in-frame clones only and misses some. Counted here are over 200,000 clones, 86% occurring once; the ten biggest clones make up about 3.1%. Sequenced: peripheral blood. The source is a woman in her thirties who had recovered from COVID-19.

The V and J genes are TRBV7-3 and TRBJ1-2, with 9 positions matching TRBD1. V dropped 2 bases and J dropped 7; count of bases not matched to a gene: 8. The CDR3 totals 15 residues. Germline CDR1 reads SGHTA; CDR2 reads FQGTGA. CDR3 amino acids: CASSLPGQGFAGYTF. The CDR3 DNA reads TGTGCCAGCAGCTTACCGGGACAGGGTTTCGCTGGCTACACCTTC. Using reference TRBV7-3 and TRBJ1-2 for the parts outside the CDR3, the full variable domain is GAGVSQTPSNKVTEKGKYVELRCDPISGHTALYWYRQSLGQGPEFLIYFQGTGAADDSGLPNDRFFAVRPEGSVSTLKIQRTERGDSAVYLCASSLPGQGFAGYTFGSGTRLTVV.

J is TRBJ2-7 and V is TRBV7-8, with 8 bases that match TRBD1. The length of the CDR3 is 15 residues. Germline V gene sequence: CDR1 SGHVS, CDR2 FQNEAQ. The V and J ends lost 2 bases and 6 bases, in that order; junction bases with no gene match: 9. For the CDR3, the DNA is TGTGCCAGCAGCTTATTGTCCCAGGGGGCGGGCGAGCAGTACTTC. This sequence encodes CASSLLSQGAGEQYF.

The J gene is TRBJ1-2, the V gene TRBV3-1 (or the pseudogene TRBV3-2); perhaps TRBD1 as D (5 bases). V was cut by 2 bases and J by 10 bases, with 17 bases left in between. Germline V lookup: CDR1 LGHDT, CDR2 YNNKEL (reference sequence). The CDR3 runs 14 residues. CDR3 coding DNA: TGTGCCAGCAGCCAACAGGGCCTTTACTATCCCTACACCTTC. Protein product: CASSQQGLYYPYTF.

The gene calls are TRBV6-2 or TRBV6-3 and TRBJ2-3, with D unresolved. Germline CDR1 and CDR2: MNHEY and SVGEGT. V was trimmed by 0 bases and J by 1 base, leaving 8 bases between them. This CDR3 contains 15 residues. The CDR3 DNA sequence: TGTGCCAGCAGTTACTCGACCCGGGGCACAGATACGCAGTATTTT. This encodes CASSYSTRGTDTQYF.

The rearrangement uses TRBV10-2 and TRBJ2-2; D not resolved. The ends were cut back, 8 bases at V and 2 bases at J, with 9 bases in the middle. The CDR3 is 13 residues long. Germline V CDR1 and CDR2: WSHSY, SAAADI. The CDR3 bases are TGCGCCAGCGGAGACTCTAACACCGGGGAGCTGTTTTTT. Its translation is CASGDSNTGELFF.

The V and J genes are TRBV6-6 and TRBJ2-3; TRBD2 might be the D (5 bases). The CDR3 extends over 15 amino acids. Trimming stripped 7 bases from V and 1 base from J, with 15 bases between. CDR1 is MNHNY, CDR2 SVGAGI, per germline (reference sequence). In nucleotides, the CDR3 is TGTGCCAGCACCACCTGGGGAGCGGGCACAGATACGCAGTATTTT. Protein: CASTTWGAGTDTQYF.

The gene calls are TRBV5-1 and TRBJ2-2; D gene ambiguous. CDR3 size: 16 residues. The V gene's germline CDR1 is SGHRS and CDR2 YFSETQ. V gave up 6 bases and J gave up 2 bases, with 17 bases separating them. This CDR3 reads CASTLGSPPNTGELFF. The DNA for the CDR3 is TGCGCCAGCACCCTAGGATCTCCTCCTAACACCGGGGAGCTGTTTTTT.

This clone was detected only a few times. V usage is TRBV7-9 and J usage is TRBJ1-1; a possible D gene is TRBD1 (6 bases). This CDR3 is 14 amino acids long. CDR1 is SEHNR and CDR2 is FQNEAQ in the germline V gene (reference sequence). V lost 5 bases, J lost 2 bases, and 12 bases lay in between. DNA of the CDR3: TGTGCCAGCAGCCCCCCGGGGGGCAACACTGAAGCTTTCTTT. Translated, it gives CASSPPGGNTEAFF. The whole variable domain, filled in from reference TRBV7-9 and TRBJ1-1, reads DTGVSQNPRHKITKRGQNVTFRCDPISEHNRLYWYRQTLGQGPEFLTYFQNEAQLEKSRLLSDRFSAERPKGSFSTLEIQRTEQGDSAMYLCASSPPGGNTEAFFGQGTRLTVV.